This T cell receptor (beta chain) is from a study of OX40 agonist ivuxolimab in advanced cancers. In the study overall: Ivuxolimab, which targeted the costimulatory receptor OX40 (CD134), was an agonistic, fully human IgG2 monoclonal antibody. Intravenous ivuxolimab was administered to patients every 2 weeks at six dose levels: 0.01, 0.1, 0.3, 1.5, 3 and 10 mg/kg. Of the roughly 51 dose-escalation patients, hepatocellular carcinoma was present in some 19, melanoma in around 15, renal cell carcinoma in 9 and head and neck cancer in 9. In the dose-escalation cohort, 65% to 85% of patients were male, and the mean age was roughly 60 years with a range of roughly 20 to 79. Patients were allowed to have had prior anti-PD-1, anti-PD-L1 or anti-CTLA-4 therapy, and around 41% of the dose-escalation patients had previously received checkpoint inhibitors. Partial responses occurred in three dose-escalation patients: two with cutaneous melanoma and one with hepatocellular carcinoma. Peripheral TCRbeta sequencing was intended to test whether TCR sequence diversity was altered and clonal T-cell expansion was caused by ivuxolimab. The paper describes the monotherapy dose-escalation part (N = 52 patients) of the phase I trial of ivuxolimab. Overall results and qualifications from the work: After ivuxolimab, more expanded clones were found on average in CD8+ T cells than in CD4+ T cells. At doses from 0.1 to 3.0 mg/kg, clonal expansion was seen in both CD4+ and CD8+ blood T cells between baseline and week 6. In the 0.1-3.0 mg/kg groups, partial responders were among the patients with the lowest normalized peripheral clonal expansion, particularly in CD8+ T cells. Low levels of normalized T-cell clonal expansion were also seen in some patients who did not respond. The antigen specificity of the peripheral T cells that underwent clonal expansion was not determined.

Unmatched junction bases come to 9, with V trimmed by 5 bases and J by 6 bases. CDR1 and CDR2 are drawn from the germline V gene: MGHRA, YSYEKL. From the cysteine through the phenylalanine, the CDR3 covers 16 amino acids. Of all the DNA, just the CDR3 is kept, 48 bases in frame from base 1. The trial excluded patients who had a history of autoimmune disease or were on systemic immunosuppression. Peripheral blood for TCR sequencing was collected from all dose cohorts at baseline, on cycle 4 day 1, and on cycle 7 day 1. Samples were obtained from an open-label, multicenter, first-in-human phase I dose-escalation trial of ivuxolimab. The trial enrolled adults with locally advanced or metastatic head and neck squamous cell, hepatocellular, melanoma or renal cell carcinoma. Before TCR sequencing, CD4+ T cells and CD8+ T cells were sorted from peripheral blood as separate populations. In the case of this clone: Its antigen is still unknown. Base-call qualities are not available, and no considerably larger clone is one nucleotide away.

Genomic DNA was isolated from the sorted cells so that the TCRbeta CDR3 region could be sequenced. The immunoSEQ Assay was used for sequencing of TCRbeta CDR3 regions. TCRdb took this table from immuneACCESS and kept in-frame rearrangements with V and J called. Such tables lack part of the clones; where checked against another copy, unresolved V genes explain under half of the gap, and the rest is unexplained. Within this sample are tens of thousands of clones, with over 75% of them counted one time only. Of the sample, about 0.49% falls within the top ten clones. The rearranged segments are TRBV4-1 and TRBJ1-5, and TRBD1 matches 11 of the central bases. This receptor was identified in an adult with an advanced solid tumor such as melanoma, head and neck, liver or kidney cancer. The specimen comprised CD4+ or CD8+ T cells sorted from blood, sampled in a trial of the OX40 agonist ivuxolimab. The DNA is TGCGCCAGCAGCACCTGGACAGGGGGCCGGAGTCAGCCCCAGCATTTT. This codes for CASSTWTGGRSQPQHF.